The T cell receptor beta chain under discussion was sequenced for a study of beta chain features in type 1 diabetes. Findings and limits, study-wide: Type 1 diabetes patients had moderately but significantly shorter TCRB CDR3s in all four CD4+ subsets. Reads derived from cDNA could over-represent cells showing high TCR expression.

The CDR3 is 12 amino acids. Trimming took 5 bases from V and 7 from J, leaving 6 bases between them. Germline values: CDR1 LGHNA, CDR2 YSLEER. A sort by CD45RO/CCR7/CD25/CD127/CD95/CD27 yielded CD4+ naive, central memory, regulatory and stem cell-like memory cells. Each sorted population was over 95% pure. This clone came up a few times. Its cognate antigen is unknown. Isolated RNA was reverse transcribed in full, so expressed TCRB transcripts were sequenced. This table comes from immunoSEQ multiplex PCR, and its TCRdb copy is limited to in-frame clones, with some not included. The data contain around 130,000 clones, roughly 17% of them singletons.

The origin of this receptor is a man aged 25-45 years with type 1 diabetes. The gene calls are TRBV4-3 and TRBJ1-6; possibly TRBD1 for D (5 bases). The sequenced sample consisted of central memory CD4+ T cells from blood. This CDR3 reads CASSWGNSPLHF. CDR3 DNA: TGCGCCAGCAGCTGGGGGAATTCACCCCTCCACTTT.